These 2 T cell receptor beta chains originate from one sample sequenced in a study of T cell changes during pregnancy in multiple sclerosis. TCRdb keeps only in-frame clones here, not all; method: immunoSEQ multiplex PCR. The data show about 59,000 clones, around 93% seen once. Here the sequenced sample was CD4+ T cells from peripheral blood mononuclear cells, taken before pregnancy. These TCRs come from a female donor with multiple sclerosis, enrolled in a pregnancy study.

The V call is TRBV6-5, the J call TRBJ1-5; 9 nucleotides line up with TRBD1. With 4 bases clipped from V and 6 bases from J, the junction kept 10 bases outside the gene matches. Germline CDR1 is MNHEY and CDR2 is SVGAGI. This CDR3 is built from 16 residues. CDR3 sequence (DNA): TGTGCCAGCAGTTCGGCGGGACAGGGTCTAAGTCAGCCCCAGCATTTT. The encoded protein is CASSSAGQGLSQPQHF.

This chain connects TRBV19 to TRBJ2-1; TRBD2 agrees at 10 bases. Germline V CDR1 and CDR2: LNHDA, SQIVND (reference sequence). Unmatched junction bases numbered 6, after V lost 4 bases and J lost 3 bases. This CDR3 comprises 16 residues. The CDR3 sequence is CASSSGLAVFYNEQFF. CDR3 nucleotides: TGTGCCAGTAGTAGCGGACTAGCGGTTTTCTACAATGAGCAGTTCTTC.